This passage covers 25 T cell receptor beta chains from one sample sequenced in a study of T cell responses to AZD1222 COVID-19 vaccine. Data came from immunoSEQ multiplex PCR; TCRdb stores just in-frame clones and leaves some out. The sample consists of 100,000 to 150,000 clones, around nine tenths of them appearing once. Sequences were derived from peripheral blood, sampled on day 0 of AZD1222 vaccination. The receptors were sampled from an adult in good health.

The CDR3 region is CASSVERQMNTEAFF. CDR3 nucleotides: TGTGCCAGCAGCGTCGAGCGACAGATGAACACTGAAGCTTTCTTT. The gene calls are TRBV6-5 and TRBJ1-1, with D perhaps TRBD1 (5 bases). V shed 6 bases and J shed 0 bases, with 14 bases lying between them. Germline CDR1 MNHEY, CDR2 SVGAGI. This CDR3 region has 15 residues.

The rearrangement uses TRBV5-4 and TRBJ2-3; 7 nucleotides align to TRBD1. The CDR3 totals 15 residues. The J segment lost 0 bases and the V segment lost 4 bases, leaving 5 bases of the junction unmatched. CDR1 is SGHNT and CDR2 is YYREEE in the germline V gene (reference sequence). The CDR3 is CASSPGTVSTDTQYF. CDR3 DNA sequence: TGTGCCAGCAGCCCCGGGACAGTTAGCACAGATACGCAGTATTTT. Based on the CDR3 plus reference TRBV5-4 and TRBJ2-3, the full variable domain is ETGVTQSPTHLIKTRGQQVTLRCSSQSGHNTVSWYQQALGQGPQFIFQYYREEENGRGNFPPRFSGLQFPNYSSELNVNALELDDSALYLCASSPGTVSTDTQYFGPGTRLTVL.

The rearrangement joins TRBV6-4 to TRBJ1-5, with TRBD1 identical over 9 bases. In germline, CDR1 is MRHNA, CDR2 SNTAGT. The CDR3 has 17 amino acids. V dropped 4 bases and J dropped 5; count of bases not matched to a gene: 12. The CDR3 is CASSVHQRDRVYQPQHF. Written as DNA, the CDR3 is TGTGCCAGCAGTGTCCATCAGAGGGACAGGGTTTATCAGCCCCAGCATTTT.

The chain has TRBV11-3 and TRBJ2-1; TRBD2 matches 9 bases. The CDR3 extends over 16 amino acids. The trim removed 1 base at V and 6 bases at J, leaving 7 bases unmatched. Germline CDR1 SGHNT, CDR2 YENEEA. The CDR3 DNA reads as TGTGCCAGCAGCTTAGGGATGAGCGGGAGGCTCAATGAGCAGTTCTTC. Its translation is CASSLGMSGRLNEQFF. Together with reference TRBV11-3 and TRBJ2-1, the CDR3 gives the full variable domain: EAGVVQSPRYKIIEKKQPVAFWCNPISGHNTLYWYLQNLGQGPELLIRYENEEAVDDSQLPKDRFSAERLKGVDSTLKIQPAELGDSAVYLCASSLGMSGRLNEQFFGPGTRLTVL.

This clone was found once. The chain combines TRBV10-1 with TRBJ2-1; TRBD1 matches 10 bases. CDR1 is WNHNN, CDR2 SYGVQD, per germline (reference sequence). V lost 4 bases, J lost 1 base, and 1 base stayed unmatched. The CDR3 runs 15 residues. CDR3 loop: CASSVGQGSYNEQFF. As DNA, the CDR3 is TGCGCCAGCAGTGTGGGACAGGGGTCCTACAATGAGCAGTTCTTC.

The chain employs TRBV4-1 and TRBJ1-3; 9 bases map to TRBD1. Trimming removed 4 bases from V and 3 bases from J; junction bases left unmatched: 7. The CDR3 is 16 residues long. Per the germline V gene, CDR1 is MGHRA and CDR2 is YSYEKL. In nucleotides, the CDR3 is TGCGCCAGCAGCCGAGAACAGGGGGCTAATGGAAACACCATATATTTT. Translating gives CASSREQGANGNTIYF.

The chain joins TRBV27 to TRBJ1-5; 8 positions agree with TRBD1. Trimming cost V 4 bases and J 7 bases; bases outside gene matches: 12. The CDR3 spans 16 residues. Per germline, CDR1 MNHEY and CDR2 SMNVEV (reference sequence). This CDR3 is CASSSHPRGRKQPQHF. The DNA for the CDR3 is TGTGCCAGCAGTTCCCACCCCAGGGGGCGTAAACAGCCCCAGCATTTT.

The chain recombines TRBV19 with TRBJ1-3; D not resolved. The germline gives CDR1 LNHDA, CDR2 SQIVND (reference sequence). V was cut by 3 bases and J by 0 bases, with 9 bases left in between. The CDR3 totals 15 residues. CDR3 DNA: TGTGCCAGTAGTATCATGGCAGACTCTGGAAACACCATATATTTT. It translates to CASSIMADSGNTIYF.

This chain connects TRBV11-1 to TRBJ2-7, with 10 bases identical to TRBD1. CDR1 is SGHAT, CDR2 FQDESV, per germline (reference sequence). CDR3 length: 15 residues. Trimming at V came to 6 bases and at J to 3 bases, leaving 8 bases not matched to a gene. CDR3 coding DNA: TGTGCCAGCAGATCAACCGGGACAGGGGTCTACGAGCAGTACTTC. Translating it yields CASRSTGTGVYEQYF.

CDR3 residues: CAWKLQLYNEQFF. In DNA form, the CDR3 reads TGTGCCTGGAAATTACAACTCTACAATGAGCAGTTCTTC. The V and J genes are TRBV30 and TRBJ2-1; D gene uncertain. CDR3 length: 13 residues. V lost 4 bases and J 3 bases, leaving 10 bases between the germline ends. The V gene's germline CDR1 is GTSNPN and CDR2 SVGIG (reference sequence).

This clone was seen once. The chain uses TRBV2 and TRBJ2-1; D unclear. Germline lookup yields CDR1 SNHLY and CDR2 FYNNEI. This CDR3 region has 14 residues. V was trimmed by 7 bases and J by 3 bases, leaving 13 bases between them. This CDR3 reads CASISGTNYNEQFF. Here the CDR3 DNA reads TGTGCCAGCATTTCAGGCACGAACTACAATGAGCAGTTCTTC.

The CDR3 nucleotides are TGTGCCAGCAGTACAACAAGGACAGCGTCCGCCGGGGAGCTGTTTTTT. It specifies CASSTTRTASAGELFF. This chain links TRBV2 with TRBJ2-2; D is perhaps TRBD1 (6 bases). Germline V CDR1 and CDR2: SNHLY, FYNNEI. The V and J ends lost 5 bases and 6 bases respectively, with 19 bases between them. The CDR3 length is 16 residues.

The chain is built from TRBV30 and TRBJ2-2; no firm D call. The ends were cut back, 2 bases at V and 2 bases at J, with 6 bases in the middle. In germline, CDR1 is GTSNPN, CDR2 SVGIG (reference sequence). This CDR3 contains 13 residues. The CDR3 nucleotides read TGTGCCTGGAGTTTTTTCAACACCGGGGAGCTGTTTTTT. As protein: CAWSFFNTGELFF.

The rearrangement links TRBV7-9 to TRBJ1-1, with TRBD1 as a possible D gene (5 bases). The CDR3 is made up of 11 amino acids. Trimming took 7 bases from V and 11 from J, leaving 14 bases between them. Germline V gene data show CDR1 as SEHNR and CDR2 as FQNEAQ (reference sequence). CDR3 coding DNA: TGTGCCAGCAACCCCGGGTGGGGGGCTTTCTTT. The encoded protein is CASNPGWGAFF. The full variable domain, in which reference TRBV7-9 and TRBJ1-1 provide the parts outside the CDR3, is DTGVSQNPRHKITKRGQNVTFRCDPISEHNRLYWYRQTLGQGPEFLTYFQNEAQLEKSRLLSDRFSAERPKGSFSTLEIQRTEQGDSAMYLCASNPGWGAFFGQGTRLTVV.

The V gene is TRBV30, the J gene TRBJ1-5, with no clear D. The CDR3 is 14 amino acids. Germline lookup yields CDR1 GTSNPN and CDR2 SVGIG (reference sequence). The V end was cut by 2 bases, the J end by 2 bases, with 10 bases between. Here the CDR3 DNA reads TGTGCCTGGAGTCCCCGGGGAGGCAATCAGCCCCAGCATTTT. Protein sequence: CAWSPRGGNQPQHF.

V and J are TRBV5-4 and TRBJ1-6; D is unresolved. This CDR3 has 13 residues. V shed 5 bases and J shed 5 bases, with 8 bases lying between them. Germline V gives CDR1 SGHNT, CDR2 YYREEE (reference sequence). The CDR3 DNA reads as TGTGCCAGCAGGGGCGGTAATAATTCACCCCTCCACTTT. It is translated as CASRGGNNSPLHF.

V is TRBV5-1 and J is TRBJ1-1; TRBD1 aligns across 7 bases. The CDR3 runs to 14 residues. The germline V gene has CDR1 SGHRS and CDR2 YFSETQ. Trimming took 3 bases from V and 11 from J; bases not matched to a gene: 13. The CDR3 DNA reads as TGCGCCAGCAGCTCCCTTCGCAGGGGGGGATTGGCTTTCTTT. It is translated as CASSSLRRGGLAFF.

Only one count was recorded for this clone. The V gene is TRBV7-2, the J gene TRBJ1-5; weak D call: TRBD1 (5 bases). V was shortened by 5 bases and J by 8 bases, with 16 bases between the two germline ends. Germline loops: CDR1 SGHTA, CDR2 FQGNSA. The CDR3 is 14 residues long. The CDR3 protein is CASSPQGDEEPQHF. The CDR3 region has the DNA TGTGCCAGCAGCCCACAAGGGGATGAGGAGCCCCAGCATTTT. Drawing the rest from reference TRBV7-2 and TRBJ1-5, the complete variable domain is GAGVSQSPSNKVTEKGKDVELRCDPISGHTALYWYRQSLGQGLEFLIYFQGNSAPDKSGLPSDRFSAERTGGSVSTLTIQRTQQEDSAVYLCASSPQGDEEPQHFGDGTRLSIL.

This clone was found once. No conserved phenylalanine or tryptophan is present at the end of the CDR3, so a read error is the likely explanation. The DNA is left out, because the CDR3 cannot be placed on it with certainty; the CDR3 is given as TCRdb lists it. The chain uses TRBV7-8 and TRBJ1-2. CDR1 and CDR2 from the germline V gene are SGHVS and FQNEAQ. Counting both end residues, the CDR3 totals 11 amino acids. Here the CDR3 reads CASSLGDRDPP.

V gene TRBV27 combines with J gene TRBJ2-1; 9 bases map to TRBD2. This CDR3 has 15 amino acids. J was trimmed by 3 bases and V by 6 bases; bases with no gene match: 6. Germline values: CDR1 MNHEY, CDR2 SMNVEV (reference sequence). CDR3 sequence (DNA): TGTGCCAGCAGACACGGACTAGCGATCTACAATGAGCAGTTCTTC. This encodes CASRHGLAIYNEQFF.

This rearrangement joins TRBV6-2 or TRBV6-3 to TRBJ2-3; 13 bases are shared with TRBD2. The CDR3 is 16 residues long. The V segment lost 5 bases and the J segment 6 bases; nucleotides outside the gene matches: 8. Germline-derived CDR1 and CDR2 are MNHEY and SVGEGT. The CDR3 nucleotides are TGTGCCAGCAGTCGGACTAGCGGGGGAAACGCGGATACGCAGTATTTT. Translation: CASSRTSGGNADTQYF.

The chain recombines TRBV7-2 with TRBJ1-2, with D unclear. Germline CDR1 is SGHTA and CDR2 is FQGNSA. V was trimmed by 4 bases and J by 2 bases, leaving 11 bases between them. This CDR3 comprises 14 residues. The CDR3 nucleotides read TGTGCCAGCAGCTCTTTTTTCTGGAACTATGGCTACACCTTC. This translates into CASSSFFWNYGYTF.

The V gene is TRBV9, the J gene TRBJ2-3; 11 bases map to TRBD2. The CDR3 contains 16 residues. Germline CDR1 SGDLS, CDR2 YYNGEE. The trim removed 4 bases at V and 6 bases at J, leaving 10 bases unmatched. The DNA for the CDR3 is TGTGCCAGCAGCCCGCTAGCGGGGGGAGAAGCCGATACGCAGTATTTT. This gives the protein CASSPLAGGEADTQYF.

The J gene is TRBJ2-4, the V gene TRBV4-2, with 9 positions matching TRBD2. Per the germline V gene, CDR1 is LGHNA and CDR2 is YNFKEQ. Trimming removed 2 bases from V and 9 bases from J; junction bases left unmatched: 20. The CDR3 length is 19 residues. The CDR3 sequence: CASSQFQRGSGSLGGIQYF. The CDR3, as DNA: TGTGCCAGCAGCCAATTCCAGCGGGGTAGCGGGAGCTTGGGGGGCATTCAGTACTTC.

This clone was counted a single time. This chain links TRBV19 with TRBJ1-2, with TRBD1 identical over 7 bases. V lost 5 bases, J lost 4 bases, and 7 bases stayed unmatched. Germline V gene sequence: CDR1 LNHDA, CDR2 SQIVND (reference sequence). This CDR3 contains 14 residues. CDR3 loop: CASSPTGELYGYTF. For the CDR3, the DNA is TGTGCCAGTAGTCCCACAGGGGAACTCTATGGCTACACCTTC.